A selection of T cell receptor beta chains follows, all from one sample in a study of T cell responses to AZD1222 COVID-19 vaccine. Sequencing was performed with immunoSEQ multiplex PCR; in TCRdb, only in-frame clones are kept and a portion is missing. The data contain 90,000 to 120,000 clones, roughly 89% of them singletons. The sample was peripheral blood, taken on day 0 of AZD1222 vaccination. The receptors derive from an adult in good health. The CDR3 runs from the conserved cysteine through the conserved F or W. The D gene is left open where the match is weak. Only part of the rows carry a size: once, few, many, or a class if the clone is expanded.

D	V	J	size	DNA	CDR3
TRBD1	TRBV20-1	TRBJ1-1	once	TGTAGTGCTAGTCCCCTACAGGGGGATGAAGCTTTCTTT	CSASPLQGDEAFF
TRBD1	TRBV2	TRBJ1-5	.	TGTGCCAGCACCCGGACAGGGGGGGAATTAAGCAATCAGCCCCAGCATTTT	CASTRTGGELSNQPQHF
TRBD2	TRBV7-2	TRBJ2-5	.	TGTGCCAGCAGCTTAAGGCGGGGGGGTGTGGAGACCCAGTACTTC	CASSLRRGGVETQYF
.	TRBV18	TRBJ2-5	.	TGTGCCAGCTCACCTGCCAGGGTCGGAGAGACCCAGTACTTC	CASSPARVGETQYF
.	TRBV7-2	TRBJ1-5	.	TGTGCCAGCAGCTTAGGGGCTATAGGGTATAGCAATCAGCCCCAGCATTTT	CASSLGAIGYSNQPQHF
.	TRBV7-9	TRBJ1-4	.	TGTGCCAGCAGCCCTCCAGGGGTTCGAGCTAATGAAAAACTGTTTTTT	CASSPPGVRANEKLFF
.	TRBV5-1	TRBJ1-2	.	TGCGCCAGCAGCTTGGTACAGGGAGGCACCTATGGCTACACCTTC	CASSLVQGGTYGYTF
TRBD1	TRBV4-3	TRBJ1-1	.	TGCGCCAGCAGCCAAGATCGGCCGACAGGGGGAGACACTGAAGCTTTCTTT	CASSQDRPTGGDTEAFF
.	TRBV19	TRBJ1-6	once	TGTGCCAGTAGGATAGGGTGGAATTCACCCCTCCACTTT	CASRIGWNSPLHF
.	TRBV5-1	TRBJ1-1	.	TGCGCCAGCAGCTTGTATTTTCAGGGGAACACTGAAGCTTTCTTT	CASSLYFQGNTEAFF
.	TRBV27	TRBJ1-1	.	TGTGCCAGCACCAGTTGGGCCGGGAACACTGAAGCTTTCTTT	CASTSWAGNTEAFF
TRBD1	TRBV7-9	TRBJ1-2	.	TGTGCCAGCAGCTTAGAACAGGGGAACTATGGCTACACCTTC	CASSLEQGNYGYTF
TRBD1	TRBV28	TRBJ1-3	.	TGTGCCAGCAGGGGGGACAGGGGGCTAGACACCATATATTTT	CASRGDRGLDTIYF
.	TRBV19	TRBJ1-2	.	TGTGCCAGTAGTCCCCAGCAGGGTGCGGTCTATGGCTACACCTTC	CASSPQQGAVYGYTF
.	TRBV18	TRBJ1-2	few	TGTGCCAGCTCACCTCTCAGGGGCGGTGAGGGCTATGGCTACACCTTC	CASSPLRGGEGYGYTF
TRBD1	TRBV5-1	TRBJ1-1	.	TGCGCCAGCAGCTCGGGGACAGGTATGAACACTGAAGCTTTCTTT	CASSSGTGMNTEAFF
.	TRBV7-9	TRBJ1-2	.	TGTGCCAGCAGCCCTTCCGGTCAGGTTCTTAAATATGGCTACACCTTC	CASSPSGQVLKYGYTF
TRBD2	TRBV6-2/TRBV6-3	TRBJ2-1	once	TGTGCCAGCAGTTACTACCTAGCGGGGGCAACATCCTACAATGAGCAGTTCTTC	CASSYYLAGATSYNEQFF
.	TRBV18	TRBJ2-3	.	TGTGCCAGCTCACCAGCCCGTACTGATACGCAGTATTTT	CASSPARTDTQYF
.	TRBV5-5	TRBJ1-1	.	TGTGCCAGCAGCTTACAAAGGATGAACACTGAAGCTTTCTTT	CASSLQRMNTEAFF
TRBD1	TRBV15	TRBJ2-2	.	TGTGCCACCAGCAGGGAGCCGGGACAGGGGTATACCGGGGAGCTGTTTTTT	CATSREPGQGYTGELFF
TRBD1	TRBV19	TRBJ1-6	once	TGTGCCAGTAGTATTCGGGACAGTAATTCACCCCTCCACTTT	CASSIRDSNSPLHF
.	TRBV7-9	TRBJ1-1	once	TGTGCCAGCAGCTCCCTTCAGGGGAACACTGAAGCTTTCTTT	CASSSLQGNTEAFF
TRBD1	TRBV28	TRBJ1-1	.	TGTGCCAGCATAGTACCGCAATCCACAGGGGATGCTGAAGCTTTCTTT	CASIVPQSTGDAEAFF
TRBD2	TRBV7-3	TRBJ2-3	.	TGTGCCAGCAGCACGGGACTAGCGGGGGGCACAGATACGCAGTATTTT	CASSTGLAGGTDTQYF
.	TRBV19	TRBJ1-1	.	TGTGCCAGTAGTATAGGGCATTCTGAAGCTTTCTTT	CASSIGHSEAFF
TRBD1	TRBV6-5	TRBJ1-1	.	TGTGCCAGCAGGGTTACAGGGGGGAACACTGAAGCTTTCTTT	CASRVTGGNTEAFF
.	TRBV11-2	TRBJ2-7	.	TGTGCCAGCAGCTTAGACCCAGGGACGCTCTACGAGCAGTACTTC	CASSLDPGTLYEQYF
TRBD1	TRBV5-4	TRBJ2-7	.	TGTGCCAGCAGCTTACGGGCTCCAGGGGGCTACGAGCAGTACTTC	CASSLRAPGGYEQYF
TRBD2	TRBV7-3	TRBJ2-5	.	TGTGCCAGCAGCCGGACTAGCGATGGGACCCAGTACTTC	CASSRTSDGTQYF
.	TRBV12-3/TRBV12-4	TRBJ1-1	.	TGTGCCAGCACCCCAGGGGTTGGCACTGAAGCTTTCTTT	CASTPGVGTEAFF
.	TRBV2	TRBJ1-4	.	TGTGCCAGCAGGGACCAGAACCGGGCCCTCAATGAAAAACTGTTTTTT	CASRDQNRALNEKLFF